This T cell receptor (beta chain) was profiled in a study of blood T cell repertoires in COVID-19. The V gene's germline CDR1 is WNHNN and CDR2 SYGVQD (reference sequence). V was trimmed by 2 bases and J by 1 base, leaving 17 bases between them. The CDR3 contains 17 residues. The assay was immunoSEQ multiplex PCR, and TCRdb's table has in-frame clones only and misses some. The repertoire holds fewer than 500,000 clones, with about 89% as singletons. The sequenced material came from PBMCs or T cells enriched from blood (not recorded which). The TCR was taken from a young man who had recovered from COVID-19. V and J are TRBV10-1 and TRBJ1-1; the D gene is possibly TRBD1 (5 bases). DNA for the CDR3: TGCGCCAGCAGTGAGAGGTTGGGGCCAGGCCGGAACACTGAAGCTTTCTTT. The encoded protein is CASSERLGPGRNTEAFF.